This is a list of T cell receptor beta chains from one sample in a study of OX40 agonist ivuxolimab in advanced cancers. The data were produced by immunoSEQ multiplex PCR, yet TCRdb's version contains in-frame clones alone and is incomplete. The sample contains around 83,000 clones, about 88% of which appear only once. The starting material was CD4+ or CD8+ T cells sorted from blood, obtained in a trial of the OX40 agonist ivuxolimab. The receptor set was obtained from an adult with an advanced solid tumor such as melanoma, head and neck, liver or kidney cancer. CDR3s include the opening cysteine and the closing phenylalanine or tryptophan. A D gene is named only where the DNA matches it firmly. Size values are once, few and many counts, or a class for expanded clones, and some rows have none.

NA TRBJ2-7 TRBV5-1 NA TGCGCCAGCAGCCTTCTGGACAGCCCGGGGAACGAGCAGTACTTC CASSLLDSPGNEQYF
NA TRBJ1-6 TRBV11-3 NA TGTGCCAGCAGCTCCCGGGAATCTTCCTCCTATAATTCACCCCTCCACTTT CASSSRESSSYNSPLHF
NA TRBJ2-3 TRBV30 NA TGTGCCTGGAGTGGCCCCCCTTTCACAGATACGCAGTATTTT CAWSGPPFTDTQYF
NA TRBJ1-1 TRBV18 once TGTGCCAGCTCACCACGTACAGGGAGGAACACTGAAGCTTTCTTT CASSPRTGRNTEAFF
TRBD1 TRBJ1-4 TRBV11-3 NA TGTGCCAGCAGCTTAGGGACAGGGAACGGAAAACTGTTTTTT CASSLGTGNGKLFF
NA TRBJ1-5 TRBV19 once TGTGCCAGTAGTATCCAGTCCTTGGGCAATCAGCCCCAGCATTTT CASSIQSLGNQPQHF
NA TRBJ2-7 TRBV18 NA TGTGCCAGCTCTGGCGGGACAGAAAATTCCTACGAGCAGTACTTC CASSGGTENSYEQYF
NA TRBJ1-2 TRBV19 NA TGTGCCAGTAGTATAGATGATCACAGGTTCACCTATGGCTACACCTTC CASSIDDHRFTYGYTF
TRBD2 TRBJ2-1 TRBV4-1 NA TGCGCCAGCAGTAAAGCCCCGACTAGCGGGGGTTACAATGAGCAGTTCTTC CASSKAPTSGGYNEQFF
NA TRBJ1-6 TRBV6-5 NA TGTGCCAGCAGTTACTCGAAGCGGCACTATAATTCACCCCTCCACTTT CASSYSKRHYNSPLHF
TRBD1 TRBJ1-1 TRBV15 NA TGTGCCACCAGTGCGGGACAAGGGGGCAGGACTGAAGCTTTCTTT CATSAGQGGRTEAFF
NA TRBJ1-4 TRBV7-2 NA TGTGCCAGCAGCCCCTTATGGGCAGGTGAAAAACTGTTTTTT CASSPLWAGEKLFF
NA TRBJ2-7 TRBV5-1 NA TGCGCCAGCAGCACGGACTTTTTCCCCACCTACGAGCAGTACTTC CASSTDFFPTYEQYF
TRBD1 TRBJ1-1 TRBV5-1 NA TGCGCCAGCAGCATCGGACAGGGGCGAACTGAAGCTTTCTTT CASSIGQGRTEAFF
NA TRBJ2-1 TRBV7-9 NA TGTGCCAGCAGACTCGGGACAACCACCTACAATGAGCAGTTCTTC CASRLGTTTYNEQFF
TRBD1 TRBJ2-5 TRBV4-1 NA TGCGCCAGCAGCCCTCAGCCGGGGACAGGAGATTTTTTAGACTTC CASSPQPGTGDFLDF
TRBD1 TRBJ2-4 TRBV9 NA TGTGCCAGCAGCGTAGCCGGAGGGGGACAGGTTCAGTACTTC CASSVAGGGQVQYF
TRBD1 TRBJ1-4 TRBV27 NA TGTGCCAGCAGGAGGACAGGGCGTGAAAAACTGTTTTTT CASRRTGREKLFF
TRBD2 TRBJ2-1 TRBV7-2 NA TGTGCCAGCAGCTTCAGCGGGACTTACTCCTACAATGAGCAGTTCTTC CASSFSGTYSYNEQFF
NA TRBJ2-4 TRBV23-1 NA TGCGCCAGCAGTCACAGGTTGGCCGTGTGGGAAAACATTCAGTACTTC CASSHRLAVWENIQYF
NA TRBJ1-2 TRBV20-1 NA TGCAGTGCTAGTACAGTGGGGGGCTACACCTTC CSASTVGGYTF
TRBD1 TRBJ2-2 TRBV7-9 NA TGTGCCAGCAGCCCTCCCTGGACAGGGAAATTAACGCTCACCGGGGAGCTGTTTTTT CASSPPWTGKLTLTGELFF
NA TRBJ1-4 TRBV6-6 NA TGTGCCAGCAGTTTCGGGTTTGGGGCAACTAATGAAAAACTGTTTTTT CASSFGFGATNEKLFF
NA TRBJ1-6 TRBV25-1 NA TGTGCCAGCAGTGAATATATTCTCTTACCCCTCCACTTT CASSEYILLPLHF
TRBD1 TRBJ1-1 TRBV11-2 NA TGTGCCAGCAGCTTAGCGGGGGCAGGGGGCGCAAAAGCTTTCTTT CASSLAGAGGAKAFF
TRBD1 TRBJ2-5 TRBV27 NA TGTGCCAGCAAGGATGGGACAGGGAGTAAAGAGACCCAGTACTTC CASKDGTGSKETQYF
NA TRBJ2-5 TRBV7-9 few TGTGCCAGCAGCCCCACCGGTATTTATGAAGTACAAGAAGAGACCCAGTACTTC CASSPTGIYEVQEETQYF
TRBD1 TRBJ2-3 TRBV2 NA TGTGCCAGCAGGGCCCTAGGGACAGCGGGCACAGATACGCAGTATTTT CASRALGTAGTDTQYF